In this sample, the clone carrying this T cell receptor (beta chain) turned up once. The sample originates from a study of shared clonotypes between healthy human individuals. Study-level information: Aged between 18 and 49, the donors were a couple of women and three men.

Genomic DNA, for the unsorted samples, came from roughly 90 million PBMCs. The CDR3 contains 13 residues. CDR1 and CDR2 (germline): SGHDN, FVKESK. The V segment lost 5 bases and the J segment 6 bases; nucleotides outside the gene matches: 4. Several immunoSEQ plates received, in even portions, the genomic DNA of each subset. Per the study methods: Filtering differed because ImmunoSEQ produced junction-only sequences that carried no quality scores. Here immunoSEQ multiplex PCR was the method, and the copy in TCRdb shows in-frame clones only, minus some. V and J calls and clone size follow that table, whereas D and trimming were derived from the DNA. In the table there are about 530,000 clones, about 75% of which are singletons.

The chain employs TRBV14 and TRBJ2-1; 7 bases agree with TRBD1. The sample consisted of PBMCs. This clonotype was sampled from a woman aged 35 to 49 in good health. Some clones in this sample may be carry-over from other donors' samples. CDR3 sequence reads: CASSAGTANEQFF. The CDR3 bases are TGTGCCAGCAGCGCTGGGACAGCCAATGAGCAGTTCTTC.